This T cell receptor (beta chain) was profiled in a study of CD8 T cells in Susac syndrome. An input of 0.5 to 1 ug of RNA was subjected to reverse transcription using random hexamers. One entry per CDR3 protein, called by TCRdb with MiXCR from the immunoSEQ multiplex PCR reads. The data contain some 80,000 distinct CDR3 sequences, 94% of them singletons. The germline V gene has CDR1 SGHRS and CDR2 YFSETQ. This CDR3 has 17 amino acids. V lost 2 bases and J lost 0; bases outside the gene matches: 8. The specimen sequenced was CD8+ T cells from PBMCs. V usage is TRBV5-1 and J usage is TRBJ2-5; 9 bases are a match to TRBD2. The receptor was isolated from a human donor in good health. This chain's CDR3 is CASSFRLAGLYQETQYF. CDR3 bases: TGCGCCAGCAGCTTCAGGCTAGCGGGACTCTACCAAGAGACCCAGTACTTC.